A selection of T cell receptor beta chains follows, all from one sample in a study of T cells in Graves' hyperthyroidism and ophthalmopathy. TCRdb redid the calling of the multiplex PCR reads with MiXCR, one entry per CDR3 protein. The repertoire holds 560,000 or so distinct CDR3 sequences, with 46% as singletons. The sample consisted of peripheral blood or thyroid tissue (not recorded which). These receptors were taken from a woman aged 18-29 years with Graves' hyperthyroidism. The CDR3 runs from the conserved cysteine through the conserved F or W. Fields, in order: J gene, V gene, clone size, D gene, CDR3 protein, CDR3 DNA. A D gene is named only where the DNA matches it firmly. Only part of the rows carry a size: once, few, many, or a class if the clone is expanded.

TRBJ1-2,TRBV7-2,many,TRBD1,CASSLRGDSGYGYTF,TGTGCCAGCAGCTTACGGGGGGACAGTGGCTATGGCTACACCTTC
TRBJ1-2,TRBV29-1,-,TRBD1,CSAPDRANRNYGYTF,TGCAGCGCGCCGGACAGGGCCAATCGTAACTATGGCTACACCTTC
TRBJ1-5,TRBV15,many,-,CATQYPGVNQPQHF,TGTGCCACTCAATATCCGGGCGTCAATCAGCCCCAGCATTTT
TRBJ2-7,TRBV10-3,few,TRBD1,CASSYLGRGYEQYF,TGTGCCAGCAGTTACCTAGGCAGGGGGTACGAGCAGTACTTC
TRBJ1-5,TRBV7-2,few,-,CASSQDEGSSQPQHF,TGCGCCAGCAGCCAAGATGAGGGTTCAAGTCAGCCCCAGCATTTT
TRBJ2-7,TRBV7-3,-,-,CASSLAVGVLGEQYF,TGTGCCAGCAGCTTAGCGGTGGGAGTCCTCGGCGAGCAGTACTTC
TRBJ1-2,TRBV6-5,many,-,CASSSPGTGYTF,TGTGCCAGCAGCTCACCCGGGACGGGCTACACCTTC
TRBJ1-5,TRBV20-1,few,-,CSARDGRNQPQHF,TGCAGTGCTAGAGATGGGAGAAATCAGCCCCAGCATTTT
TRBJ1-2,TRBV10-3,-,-,CAIGTADSGNTF,TGTGCCATCGGGACGGCTGACTCTGGAAACACCTTC
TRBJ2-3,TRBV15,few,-,CATSRDAQYF,TGTGCCACCAGCAGAGATGCCCAGTATTTT
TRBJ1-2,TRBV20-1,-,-,CSARDIRGSYGYTF,TGCAGTGCTAGGGATATTCGGGGAAGCTATGGCTACACCTTC
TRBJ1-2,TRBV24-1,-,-,CATGTSYGYTF,TGTGCCACCGGAACATCTTATGGCTACACCTTC
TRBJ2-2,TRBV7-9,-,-,CASNRHGELFF,TGTGCCAGCAATCGTCACGGGGAGCTGTTTTTT
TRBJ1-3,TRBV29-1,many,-,CSIQANSGNTIYF,TGCAGCATACAGGCCAACTCTGGAAACACCATATATTTT
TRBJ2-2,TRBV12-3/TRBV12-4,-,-,CASSVRSANTGELFF,TGTGCCAGCTCGGTCCGGAGCGCGAACACCGGGGAGCTGTTTTTT
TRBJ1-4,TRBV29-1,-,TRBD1,CSTRQGEGEKLFF,TGCAGCACACGACAGGGGGAGGGTGAAAAACTGTTTTTT
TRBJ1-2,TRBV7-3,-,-,CASSQGHRAGYTF,TGTGCCAGCAGCCAGGGACATAGGGCCGGCTACACCTTC
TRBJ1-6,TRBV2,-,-,CASSEDSSYNSPLHF,TGTGCCAGCAGTGAGGACAGCTCCTATAATTCACCCCTCCACTTT
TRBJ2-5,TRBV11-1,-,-,CASSWDHSETQYF,TGTGCCAGCAGTTGGGACCACTCGGAGACCCAGTACTTC
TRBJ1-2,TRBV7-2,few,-,CASSYGQSHYGYTF,TGTGCCAGCAGTTATGGACAGAGTCACTATGGCTACACCTTC
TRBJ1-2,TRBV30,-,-,CAWTLGHGYTF,TGTGCCTGGACCTTAGGGCATGGCTACACCTTC
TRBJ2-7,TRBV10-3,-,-,CAISESGGFSYEQYF,TGTGCCATCAGTGAGTCGGGGGGTTTCTCCTACGAGCAGTACTTC
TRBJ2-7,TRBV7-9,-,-,CASSPLGPGGAYEQYF,TGTGCCAGCAGCCCCCTGGGCCCAGGAGGTGCCTACGAGCAGTACTTC
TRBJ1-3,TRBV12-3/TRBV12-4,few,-,CASSYLGTPGNTIYF,TGTGCCAGCAGTTACCTCGGGACCCCTGGAAACACCATATATTTT
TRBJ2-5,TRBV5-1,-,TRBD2,CASSFASGRTQYF,TGCGCCAGCAGCTTTGCTAGCGGCCGGACCCAGTACTTC
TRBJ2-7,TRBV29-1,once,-,CSVVFGGQYF,TGCAGCGTTGTGTTCGGCGGGCAGTACTTC
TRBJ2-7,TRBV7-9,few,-,CASSMTVSYEQYF,TGTGCCAGCAGCATGACGGTCTCCTACGAGCAGTACTTC
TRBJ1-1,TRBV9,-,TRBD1,CASSVGQGVRTEAFF,TGTGCCAGCAGCGTAGGGCAGGGGGTAAGGACTGAAGCTTTCTTT
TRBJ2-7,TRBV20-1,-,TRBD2,CSARTLAGAALEQYF,TGCAGTGCTAGAACTTTAGCGGGAGCGGCTTTGGAGCAGTACTTC
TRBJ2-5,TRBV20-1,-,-,CSAASRAEADQETQYF,TGCAGTGCCGCCTCCAGAGCGGAAGCGGACCAAGAGACCCAGTACTTC
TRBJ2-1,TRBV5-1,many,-,CASSLVDEQFF,TGCGCCAGCAGCTTGGTGGATGAGCAGTTCTTC
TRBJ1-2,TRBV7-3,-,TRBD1,CASSLTGQGANGYTF,TGTGCCAGCAGCTTAACGGGACAGGGGGCTAACGGCTACACCTTC
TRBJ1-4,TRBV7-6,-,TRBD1,CASSRDRGPEKLFF,TGTGCCAGCAGTCGAGACAGGGGGCCTGAAAAACTGTTTTTT
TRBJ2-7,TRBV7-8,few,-,CASSLAPSRGDYEQYF,TGTGCCAGCAGCTTAGCCCCCAGCAGGGGAGACTACGAGCAGTACTTC
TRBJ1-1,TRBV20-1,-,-,CSARDPSSGPLSPF,TGCAGTGCTAGAGATCCTTCATCCGGACCGCTTTCCCCCTTT
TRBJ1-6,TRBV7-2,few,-,CASSQVTTGGYSPLHF,TGTGCCAGCAGCCAAGTTACTACTGGGGGTTATTCACCCCTCCACTTT
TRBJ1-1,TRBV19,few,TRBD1,CASSRGQLNTEAFF,TGTGCCAGTAGCCGGGGACAGTTGAACACTGAAGCTTTCTTT